The TCR beta chain described here comes from a study of blood T cell repertoires in COVID-19. Study in general: Samples of COVID-19 (acute and convalescent) were obtained from the United States, Italy and Spain. In each case, the material was cDNA or gDNA derived from T cells, B-cell-depleted T cells, or PBMCs.

In the original processing: Estimation of nucleated cell counts relied on the amplification of reference gene primers. Clones were read by immunoSEQ multiplex PCR, and TCRdb kept only the in-frame ones, dropping some. That table is the source of V, J and clone size, and D and trimming were worked out from the DNA. The sample lists tens of thousands of clones, around 80% occurring once. The CDR3 length is 13 residues. Trimming took 4 bases from V and 7 from J; bases not matched to a gene: 10. Looked up from germline, CDR1 is SQVTM and CDR2 is ANQGSEA. The sample comprised peripheral blood. The receptor comes from a human donor in a cohort sampled during active COVID-19. V usage is TRBV29-1 and J usage is TRBJ2-7, with 7 bases that match TRBD2. The CDR3 region has the DNA TGCAGCGTTGGGAACCTGAGGGGAGGGGAGCAGTACTTC. It translates to CSVGNLRGGEQYF.